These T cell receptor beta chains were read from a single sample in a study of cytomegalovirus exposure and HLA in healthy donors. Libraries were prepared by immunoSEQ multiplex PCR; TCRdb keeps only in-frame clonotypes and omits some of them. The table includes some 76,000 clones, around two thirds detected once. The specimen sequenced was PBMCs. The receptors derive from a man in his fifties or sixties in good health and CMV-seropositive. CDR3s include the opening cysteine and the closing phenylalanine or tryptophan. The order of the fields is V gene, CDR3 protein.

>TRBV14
CASSQVARFYRAYQETQYF
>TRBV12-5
CASGLDGTEAFF
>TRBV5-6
CASSLVGTGDGNTIYF
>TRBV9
CASSVAGSTGSEQFF
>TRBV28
CASSPEGGFGQPQHF
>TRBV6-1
CASSRQPDVTYEQYF
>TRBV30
CAWSGQGLRRNTEAFF
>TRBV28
CASSSPGHSSGNTIYF
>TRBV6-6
CASRQGGSSYNEQFF
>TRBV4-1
CASSRRDQETQYF
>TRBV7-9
CASSPRLAGSNTGELFF
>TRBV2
CASKGAQANYGYTF
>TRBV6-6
CASSLGATEAFF
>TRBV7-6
CASSLAIGGTEAFF
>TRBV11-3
CASSPTRASGEQYF
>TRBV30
CAWSVRDILFNSPLHF
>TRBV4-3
CASSQGGLNSEEQFF
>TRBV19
CASSLWGGDEQYF
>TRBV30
CAWSQEDYIQYF
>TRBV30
CAWKGTGVSTIYF
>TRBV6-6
CASSYSDSISGNTIYF
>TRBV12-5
CASGLPPTGTADLSTEAFF
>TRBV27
CASSFPGRTGELFF
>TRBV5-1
CASSLVGGLAGATGNEQFF
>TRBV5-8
CAGTGGDEQYF
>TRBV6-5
CASSYSIGRGTGELFF
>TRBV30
CAWSVGSGNSPLHF
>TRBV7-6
CASGQGQNSYEQYF
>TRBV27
CASSRPQTSGGSRQYF
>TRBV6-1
CASSENVVEARYCEQYF